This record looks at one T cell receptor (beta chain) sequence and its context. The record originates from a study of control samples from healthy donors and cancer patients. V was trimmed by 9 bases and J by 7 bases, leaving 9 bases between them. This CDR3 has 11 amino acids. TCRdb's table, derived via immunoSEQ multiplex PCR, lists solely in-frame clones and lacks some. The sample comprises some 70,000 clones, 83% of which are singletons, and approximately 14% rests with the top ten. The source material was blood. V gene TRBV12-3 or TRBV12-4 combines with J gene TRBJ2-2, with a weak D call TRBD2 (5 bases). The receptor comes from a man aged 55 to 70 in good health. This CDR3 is CASGEYGELFF. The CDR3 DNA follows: TGTGCCAGTGGGGAGTACGGGGAGCTGTTTTTT.